The clone carrying this T cell receptor beta chain was seen repeatedly, ten times or more. TCRdb re-derived calls from the RT-PCR reads in MiXCR, one entry per CDR3 protein. The repertoire holds around 700,000 distinct CDR3 sequences, with 13% to 15% as singletons. Unmatched junction bases numbered 12, after V lost 5 bases and J lost 4 bases. The CDR3 is made up of 16 amino acids. This chain uses TRBV12-3 or TRBV12-4 with TRBJ1-2, with 8 bases lining up with TRBD1. Source material: memory CD4+ T cells from blood. The sequence was collected from a female donor in good health, serving as a healthy control. The CDR3 spells CASSLTTGVLSYGYTF. The CDR3 DNA reads as TGTGCCAGCAGTCTGACGACAGGGGTATTGAGCTATGGCTACACCTTC.